The 14 T cell receptor beta chains below come from one sample, sequenced in a study of blood T cell repertoires in COVID-19. This table comes from immunoSEQ multiplex PCR, and its TCRdb copy is limited to in-frame clones, with some not included. This sample yields 200,000 to 250,000 clones, of which around nine tenths are seen a single time; 2% to 2.5% belongs to the top ten. Material: peripheral blood. Receptors originate from a woman in her thirties or forties who had recovered from COVID-19.

The chain links TRBV7-2 to TRBJ2-2; no clear D gene. This CDR3 has 12 residues. Trimming left V 1 base short and J 8 bases short, with 5 bases between. Germline V gene data show CDR1 as SGHTA and CDR2 as FQGNSA. The CDR3 region is CASSLDKGELFF. The DNA of the CDR3 is TGTGCCAGCAGCTTAGACAAAGGGGAGCTGTTTTTT.

The chain joins TRBV4-1 to TRBJ1-2; D not certain. CDR1 is MGHRA, CDR2 YSYEKL, per germline. The CDR3 contains 16 residues. The V gene lost 1 base and the J gene lost 8 bases, with 20 bases spanning the gap. This CDR3 is CASSQASSIGVRGYTF. The CDR3 DNA sequence: TGCGCCAGCAGCCAAGCATCAAGTATTGGAGTAAGGGGCTACACCTTC.

The V gene is TRBV30, the J gene TRBJ1-4, with 9 bases fitting TRBD1. The junction had 7 bases not matched to a gene; V was cut back by 0 bases and J by 8 bases. The CDR3 loop spans 15 amino acids. Per the germline V gene, CDR1 is GTSNPN and CDR2 is SVGIG (reference sequence). The DNA for the CDR3 is TGTGCCTGGAGTGTAAAGGGACAGGGACAAGAAAAACTGTTTTTT. Translation gives CAWSVKGQGQEKLFF.

The chain links TRBV2 to TRBJ1-1; 9 bases align to TRBD1. The CDR3 spans 14 residues. In germline, CDR1 is SNHLY, CDR2 FYNNEI. Losses at the gene ends were 6 bases for V and 6 bases for J; bases not matched to a gene: 8. The CDR3 region is CASREDRGRAEAFF. Here the CDR3 DNA reads TGTGCCAGCAGAGAGGACAGGGGTCGAGCTGAAGCTTTCTTT. Together with reference TRBV2 and TRBJ1-1, the CDR3 gives the full variable domain: EPEVTQTPSHQVTQMGQEVILRCVPISNHLYFYWYRQILGQKVEFLVSFYNNEISEKSEIFDDQFSVERPDGSNFTLKIRSTKLEDSAMYFCASREDRGRAEAFFGQGTRLTVV.

This chain links TRBV11-3 with TRBJ2-1; 16 nucleotides match TRBD2. The length of the CDR3 is 16 residues. J gave up 8 bases and V 5 bases, and 6 bases lay outside the gene matches. Germline values: CDR1 SGHNT, CDR2 YENEEA. CDR3 loop: CASSRGTSGRVDEQFF. The DNA for the CDR3 is TGTGCCAGCAGCCGAGGGACTAGCGGGAGGGTTGATGAGCAGTTCTTC.

The CDR3 nucleotides are TGTGCCAGCAGTCCGCGACTAGCGCTTACCAATGAGCAGTTCTTC. As protein: CASSPRLALTNEQFF. The rearrangement joins TRBV28 to TRBJ2-1, with TRBD2 matching over 8 bases. CDR1 and CDR2 (germline): MDHEN, SYDVKM. Unmatched junction bases numbered 9, after V lost 5 bases and J lost 6 bases. This CDR3 spans 15 amino acids. Full variable domain (outside the CDR3, taken from reference TRBV28 and TRBJ2-1): DVKVTQSSRYLVKRTGEKVFLECVQDMDHENMFWYRQDPGLGLRLIYFSYDVKMKEKGDIPEGYSVSREKKERFSLILESASTNQTSMYLCASSPRLALTNEQFFGPGTRLTVL.

V gene TRBV4-2 combines with J gene TRBJ2-7, with D perhaps matching TRBD2 (6 bases). The V end lost 4 bases, the J end lost 1 base, and 20 bases lay between the germline ends. The CDR3 is made up of 17 amino acids. CDR1 LGHNA and CDR2 YNFKEQ come from the germline V gene. The CDR3 region is CASSRQGGGEESYEQYF. The CDR3 coding sequence is TGTGCCAGCAGCCGGCAGGGTGGCGGGGAGGAATCCTACGAGCAGTACTTC.

The sample holds one count of this clone. The CDR3 protein is CASSLQDRAWYGYTF. CDR3 coding DNA: TGTGCCAGCAGTTTACAGGACAGGGCTTGGTATGGCTACACCTTC. The V gene is TRBV28, the J gene TRBJ1-2; 8 positions match TRBD1. The CDR3 runs 15 residues. Trimming at V came to 2 bases and at J to 5 bases, leaving 7 bases not matched to a gene. CDR1 MDHEN and CDR2 SYDVKM come from the germline V gene.

The J gene is TRBJ2-7, the V gene TRBV27, with 7 bases aligning to TRBD1. The CDR3 consists of 15 residues. The junction had 7 bases not matched to a gene; V was cut back by 5 bases and J by 0 bases. Germline values: CDR1 MNHEY, CDR2 SMNVEV (reference sequence). CDR3 protein: CASSRGQGSSYEQYF. The CDR3 bases are TGTGCCAGCAGTAGGGGGCAGGGCAGCTCCTACGAGCAGTACTTC.

The CDR3, as DNA: TGTGCCACCAGTCCAGCACGGGATCAGCCCCAGCATTTT. Translating gives CATSPARDQPQHF. The V call is TRBV24-1, the J call TRBJ1-5, with D unclear. The CDR3 contains 13 residues. The V gene lost 6 bases and the J gene lost 5 bases, with 10 bases spanning the gap. Germline lookup yields CDR1 KGHDR and CDR2 SFDVKD.

The chain employs TRBV9 and TRBJ1-3, with D unresolved. Trimming shortened V by 3 bases and J by 0 bases, and 13 bases separated the two germline ends. This CDR3 contains 16 residues. Germline V gene data show CDR1 as SGDLS and CDR2 as YYNGEE. CDR3 coding DNA: TGTGCCAGCAGCGAGGAGGGAAGCTTCTCTGGAAACACCATATATTTT. Amino acid sequence: CASSEEGSFSGNTIYF.

This clone appeared a few times. The chain uses TRBV4-2 and TRBJ2-2; a possible D gene is TRBD1 (5 bases). This CDR3 has 15 amino acids. With 1 base removed from V and 1 base from J, the gap between germline ends came to 7 bases. Germline CDR1 reads LGHNA; CDR2 reads YNFKEQ. In DNA form, the CDR3 reads TGTGCCAGCAGCCAAGTCGACAGGAACACCGGGGAGCTGTTTTTT. This translates into CASSQVDRNTGELFF.

The chain combines TRBV6-5 with TRBJ1-6; D is ambiguous. The V gene lost 0 bases and the J gene lost 7 bases, with 10 bases spanning the gap. CDR3 length equals 15 residues. Germline V CDR1 and CDR2: MNHEY, SVGAGI. CDR3 region: CASSYSSSANSPLHF. The CDR3 DNA follows: TGTGCCAGCAGTTACTCATCCTCAGCGAATTCACCCCTCCACTTT.

This chain connects TRBV27 to TRBJ2-5; 9 positions match TRBD1. The CDR3 length is 13 residues. Germline CDR1 reads MNHEY; CDR2 reads SMNVEV (reference sequence). With 6 bases clipped from V and 1 base from J, the junction kept 0 bases outside the gene matches. Here the CDR3 reads CASRTGGQETQYF. CDR3 sequence (DNA): TGTGCCAGCAGGACAGGGGGCCAAGAGACCCAGTACTTC.